Below, 23 T cell receptor beta chains from the same sample are listed, as sequenced in a study of cytomegalovirus exposure and HLA in healthy donors. The study ran its PCR with 60 Vbeta and 13 Jbeta primers. Produced via immunoSEQ multiplex PCR; TCRdb's table is partial and in-frame only. Of approximately 160,000 clones in the sample, roughly four fifths were seen once. Sequences were obtained from PBMCs. The source is a man aged 25 to 40 in good health and CMV-seropositive.

The chain links TRBV15 to TRBJ2-1; D perhaps matches TRBD2 (6 bases). The ends were cut back, 0 bases at V and 4 bases at J, with 16 bases in the middle. The V gene's germline CDR1 is LNHNV and CDR2 YYDKDF (reference sequence). This CDR3 comprises 17 residues. CDR3 loop: CATSRDIVGGTYNEQFF. CDR3 sequence (DNA): TGTGCCACCAGCAGAGATATCGTGGGCGGGACTTACAATGAGCAGTTCTTC. The full variable domain, its missing parts supplied by reference TRBV15 and TRBJ2-1, is DAMVIQNPRYQVTQFGKPVTLSCSQTLNHNVMYWYQQKSSQAPKLLFHYYDKDFNNEADTPDNFQSRRPNTSFCFLDIRSPGLGDTAMYLCATSRDIVGGTYNEQFFGPGTRLTVL.

The gene calls are TRBV28 and TRBJ1-5; TRBD1 matches 8 bases. Germline CDR1 MDHEN, CDR2 SYDVKM. The CDR3 contains 17 residues. The V segment lost 6 bases and the J segment 2 bases; nucleotides outside the gene matches: 12. This CDR3 reads CASSQSAGQGGNQPQHF. CDR3 nucleotides: TGTGCCAGCAGCCAAAGCGCCGGACAGGGAGGCAATCAGCCCCAGCATTTT.

The chain joins TRBV19 to TRBJ1-5; D unresolved. Germline CDR1 and CDR2: LNHDA and SQIVND (reference sequence). The CDR3 length is 15 residues. Trimming removed 6 bases from V and 0 bases from J, with 12 bases in between. DNA for the CDR3: TGTGCCAGTAGCAGGCAAGTCTATAGCAATCAGCCCCAGCATTTT. Its protein is CASSRQVYSNQPQHF.

This chain links TRBV18 with TRBJ2-7, with D possibly matching TRBD1 (6 bases). The V end was cut by 5 bases, the J end by 1 base, with 9 bases between. Germline V gene lookup returns CDR1 KGHSH and CDR2 LQKENI. The CDR3 runs 13 residues. The CDR3 protein is CASSKQGSYEQYF. The CDR3 DNA reads as TGTGCCAGCTCAAAACAGGGTTCCTACGAGCAGTACTTC.

The V and J genes are TRBV5-1 and TRBJ1-1; 8 bases fit TRBD1. Germline V CDR1 and CDR2: SGHRS, YFSETQ. The CDR3 consists of 14 residues. The J segment lost 3 bases and the V segment lost 5 bases, leaving 6 bases of the junction unmatched. The CDR3: CASRLDRGDTEAFF. In DNA form, the CDR3 reads TGCGCCAGCAGACTCGACAGGGGCGACACTGAAGCTTTCTTT.

The chain joins TRBV5-1 to TRBJ2-5, with 9 bases lining up with TRBD2. This CDR3 has 14 residues. Germline CDR1 reads SGHRS; CDR2 reads YFSETQ. With V trimmed by 2 bases and J by 4 bases, 3 bases remained unmatched. CDR3 nucleotides: TGCGCCAGCAGCTTAGCGGGGGGCGCAGAGACCCAGTACTTC. The encoded protein is CASSLAGGAETQYF.

The gene calls are TRBV28 and TRBJ1-1; tentative D call: TRBD1 (6 bases). Trimming took off 10 bases at V and 3 bases at J, with 15 bases between the two ends. Germline lookup yields CDR1 MDHEN and CDR2 SYDVKM. The CDR3 has 13 residues. CDR3 amino acids: CATLKGGDTEAFF. The CDR3, as DNA: TGTGCCACCCTTAAAGGGGGTGACACTGAAGCTTTCTTT.

The chain combines TRBV5-1 with TRBJ2-7, with a possible D match to TRBD2 (6 bases). The germline V gene has CDR1 SGHRS and CDR2 YFSETQ. The CDR3 runs to 15 residues. V lost 2 bases to trimming and J lost 2 bases, with 14 bases between them. The CDR3 loop reads CASSLGDLRTYEQYF. CDR3 bases: TGCGCCAGCAGCTTAGGGGACTTGCGGACCTACGAGCAGTACTTC.

The gene calls are TRBV7-9 and TRBJ1-6, with a tentative D call TRBD1 (5 bases). The germline V and J ends were trimmed by 3 bases and 5 bases, with 8 bases remaining between them. Germline CDR1 reads SEHNR; CDR2 reads FQNEAQ (reference sequence). The length of the CDR3 is 14 residues. The CDR3 DNA follows: TGTGCCAGCAGCTTCTTACAGGATAATTCACCCCTCCACTTT. Translated: CASSFLQDNSPLHF. The full variable domain, with the rest looked up from reference TRBV7-9 and TRBJ1-6, is DTGVSQNPRHKITKRGQNVTFRCDPISEHNRLYWYRQTLGQGPEFLTYFQNEAQLEKSRLLSDRFSAERPKGSFSTLEIQRTEQGDSAMYLCASSFLQDNSPLHFGNGTRLTVT.

The chain combines TRBV6-1 with TRBJ2-1; TRBD2 agrees at 9 bases. Germline V gene sequence: CDR1 MNHNS, CDR2 SASEGT. J gave up 8 bases and V 6 bases, and 11 bases lay outside the gene matches. The CDR3 runs to 15 residues. In DNA, the CDR3 is TGTGCCAGCAGGTCGAATGCGGGGGGGCCGGATGAGCAGTTCTTC. It is translated as CASRSNAGGPDEQFF.

The V call is TRBV7-9, the J call TRBJ1-5; D is perhaps TRBD1 (6 bases). In germline, CDR1 is SEHNR, CDR2 FQNEAQ (reference sequence). Trimming pared 5 bases from V and 4 bases from J, leaving 9 bases between. This CDR3 has 13 amino acids. The CDR3 coding sequence is TGTGCCAGCAGCCCGACAGGAAATCAGCCCCAGCATTTT. It specifies CASSPTGNQPQHF. Complete variable domain (other parts from reference TRBV7-9 and TRBJ1-5): DTGVSQNPRHKITKRGQNVTFRCDPISEHNRLYWYRQTLGQGPEFLTYFQNEAQLEKSRLLSDRFSAERPKGSFSTLEIQRTEQGDSAMYLCASSPTGNQPQHFGDGTRLSIL.

As for this clone: The sample holds other DNA sequences that translate to the same CDR3. J is TRBJ1-2 and V is TRBV28, with D possibly TRBD1 on 5 matching bases. V dropped 3 bases and J dropped 3 bases, with 8 bases sitting between them. Germline assignment: CDR1 MDHEN and CDR2 SYDVKM. The CDR3 has 13 residues. The CDR3, as DNA: TGTGCCAGCAGTTTGTTACAGGACTATGGCTACACCTTC. Translating gives CASSLLQDYGYTF.

The rearrangement joins TRBV28 to TRBJ1-5; 9 bases match TRBD1. The V and J ends lost 5 bases and 0 bases, in that order; junction bases with no gene match: 11. Germline CDR1 MDHEN, CDR2 SYDVKM. The CDR3 has 18 amino acids. As DNA, the CDR3 is TGTGCCAGCAGTATGCCGCGGGGACAGGGATATAGCAATCAGCCCCAGCATTTT. Encoded protein: CASSMPRGQGYSNQPQHF.

The chain combines TRBV28 with TRBJ2-5; 8 positions match TRBD1. Germline values: CDR1 MDHEN, CDR2 SYDVKM. The CDR3 contains 16 residues. Trimming cost V 2 bases and J 4 bases; bases outside gene matches: 9. The CDR3 DNA reads TGTGCCAGCAGTTTACTTCGACAGGGGTGGTCAGAGACCCAGTACTTC. Translated: CASSLLRQGWSETQYF.

This clone was observed a single time. The genes are TRBV6-1 and TRBJ2-1; 7 bases agree with TRBD1. This CDR3 has 12 residues. CDR1 is MNHNS, CDR2 SASEGT, per germline. The CDR3 coding sequence is TGTGTCTCGGGACAGATGTACAATGAGCAGTTCTTC. This codes for CVSGQMYNEQFF.

This clone was found once. This chain uses TRBV11-3 with TRBJ2-3; D gene ambiguous. Trimming shortened V by 2 bases and J by 4 bases, and 7 bases separated the two germline ends. The CDR3 sequence is 13 residues long. Germline CDR1 SGHNT, CDR2 YENEEA. CDR3 coding DNA: TGTGCCAGCAGCTTAATTCCCGCAGATACGCAGTATTTT. Amino acid sequence: CASSLIPADTQYF.

This chain connects TRBV28 to TRBJ1-1, with D perhaps matching TRBD1 (6 bases). Per germline, CDR1 MDHEN and CDR2 SYDVKM. Trimming removed 6 bases from V and 5 bases from J, with 16 bases in between. The CDR3 length is 14 residues. The CDR3 region has the DNA TGTGCCAGCAGCCGAGGGGGTCCTCTAACTGAAGCTTTCTTT. Translation: CASSRGGPLTEAFF.

This chain uses TRBV7-9 with TRBJ1-4, with D perhaps matching TRBD1 (6 bases). Germline loops: CDR1 SEHNR, CDR2 FQNEAQ (reference sequence). The CDR3 is made up of 15 amino acids. Trimming removed 4 bases from V and 4 bases from J, with 13 bases in between. The DNA of the CDR3 is TGTGCCAGCAGCTCCTTAGGGGGGGATAATGAAAAACTGTTTTTT. It is translated as CASSSLGGDNEKLFF. Full variable domain (missing parts from reference TRBV7-9 and TRBJ1-4): DTGVSQNPRHKITKRGQNVTFRCDPISEHNRLYWYRQTLGQGPEFLTYFQNEAQLEKSRLLSDRFSAERPKGSFSTLEIQRTEQGDSAMYLCASSSLGGDNEKLFFGSGTQLSVL.

The chain couples TRBV28 to TRBJ2-2; D is possibly TRBD2 (6 bases). Germline CDR1 and CDR2: MDHEN and SYDVKM. V was cut by 7 bases and J by 1 base, with 13 bases left in between. The CDR3 loop spans 15 amino acids. The CDR3 loop is CASKELAENTGELFF. CDR3 coding DNA: TGTGCCAGCAAAGAGTTAGCGGAGAACACCGGGGAGCTGTTTTTT.

The chain uses TRBV5-1 and TRBJ2-7; D uncertain. Trimming took off 2 bases at V and 2 bases at J, with 11 bases between the two ends. CDR3 size: 14 residues. Germline CDR1 is SGHRS and CDR2 is YFSETQ. The CDR3 is CASSLQNVAYEQYF. Here the CDR3 DNA reads TGCGCCAGCAGCTTACAGAACGTTGCCTACGAGCAGTACTTC.

The chain links TRBV30 to TRBJ1-2, with 8 bases lining up with TRBD1. Looked up from germline, CDR1 is GTSNPN and CDR2 is SVGIG (reference sequence). J lost 3 bases, V lost 0 bases, and 12 bases had no gene match. There are 17 residues in the CDR3. CDR3 sequence: CAWSVPLEDREHYGYTF. CDR3 DNA: TGTGCCTGGAGTGTCCCGCTTGAGGACAGGGAGCACTATGGCTACACCTTC.

The chain employs TRBV5-1 and TRBJ2-3, with D perhaps TRBD1 (6 bases). The V gene's germline CDR1 is SGHRS and CDR2 YFSETQ. The germline V and J ends were trimmed by 6 bases and 4 bases, with 9 bases remaining between them. This CDR3 is built from 12 residues. The DNA of the CDR3 is TGCGCCAGCAACCCAGGGGCAGATACGCAGTATTTT. Protein sequence: CASNPGADTQYF. The variable domain in full, completed from reference TRBV5-1 and TRBJ2-3, reads KAGVTQTPRYLIKTRGQQVTLSCSPISGHRSVSWYQQTPGQGLQFLFEYFSETQRNKGNFPGRFSGRQFSNSRSEMNVSTLELGDSALYLCASNPGADTQYFGPGTRLTVL.

The chain links TRBV18 to TRBJ2-7; 14 nucleotides align to TRBD2. From germline, CDR1 is KGHSH and CDR2 LQKENI. The CDR3 has 17 residues. J gave up 1 base and V 6 bases, and 8 bases lay outside the gene matches. CDR3 loop: CASSLWTSGRTSYEQYF. CDR3 in DNA: TGTGCCAGCTCTCTTTGGACTAGCGGGAGGACTTCCTACGAGCAGTACTTC.